The sequence of this TCR beta chain was determined in a study of tumor-infiltrating lymphocytes in primary liver carcinoma. Unsorted whole blood supplied the blood RNA, and germline DNA was isolated too. On this clonotype: Its specificity is not known. A junction boundary mismatches the germline segment, possibly from a read error.

cDNA specific to TCR beta was made from approximately 0.55 ug of total RNA, with a constant-region primer employed for priming. Three nested multiplex PCR rounds of slightly modified ARM-PCR generated TCR beta libraries. In the first two PCR rounds, TRBV1-TRBV30 forward primers were paired with a C-beta reverse primer, and each round lasted roughly 9 cycles. TCRdb reanalysed the multiplex PCR reads using MiXCR and keeps one entry per CDR3 protein. Of roughly 330,000 distinct CDR3 sequences detected, 65% appear once; the ten largest clones hold roughly 6%. Broader study findings: Tumor tissue displayed a significantly greater top-250-clone fraction than blood (p = 0.039).

The germline gives CDR1 SGHAT, CDR2 FQNNGV. The CDR3 is 12 amino acids. The chain joins TRBV11-2 to TRBJ2-3; D not certain. Specimen: peripheral blood. This sequence originates from a man aged 40-55 years with primary liver carcinoma and hepatitis B virus infection. This chain's CDR3 is CASSLDRVAHYF. CDR3 DNA sequence: TGTGCCAGCAGCCTAGATCGAGTTGCGCACTATTTT.